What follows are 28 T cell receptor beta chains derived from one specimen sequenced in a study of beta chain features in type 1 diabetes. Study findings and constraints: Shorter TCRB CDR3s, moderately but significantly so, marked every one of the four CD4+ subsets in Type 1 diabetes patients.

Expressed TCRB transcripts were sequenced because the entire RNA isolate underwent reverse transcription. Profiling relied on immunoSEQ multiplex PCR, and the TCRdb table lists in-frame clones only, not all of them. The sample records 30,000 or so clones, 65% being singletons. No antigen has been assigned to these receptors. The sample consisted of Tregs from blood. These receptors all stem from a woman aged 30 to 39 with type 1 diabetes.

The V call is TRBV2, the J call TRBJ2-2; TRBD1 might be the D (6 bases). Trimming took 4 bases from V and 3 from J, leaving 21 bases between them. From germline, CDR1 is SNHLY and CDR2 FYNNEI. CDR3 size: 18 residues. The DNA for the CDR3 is TGTGCCAGCAGTGGTTTCGGTACAGGGTTTATAGACACCGGGGAGCTGTTTTTT. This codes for CASSGFGTGFIDTGELFF.

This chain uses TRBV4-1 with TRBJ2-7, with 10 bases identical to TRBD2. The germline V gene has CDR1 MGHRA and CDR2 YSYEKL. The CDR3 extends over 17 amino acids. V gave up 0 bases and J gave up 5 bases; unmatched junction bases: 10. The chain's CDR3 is CASSQDPRGTSAHEQYF. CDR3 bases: TGCGCCAGCAGCCAAGATCCTCGGGGGACTAGCGCCCACGAGCAGTACTTC.

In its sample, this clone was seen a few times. CDR3 nucleotide sequence: TGCGCCAGCAGCCGTAAATCGGACATCTCTGGAAACACCATATATTTT. Amino acid sequence: CASSRKSDISGNTIYF. V and J are TRBV4-1 and TRBJ1-3, with D tentatively TRBD1 (5 bases). The V end was cut by 4 bases, the J end by 0 bases, with 13 bases between. CDR3 length equals 16 residues. Germline V lookup: CDR1 MGHRA, CDR2 YSYEKL.

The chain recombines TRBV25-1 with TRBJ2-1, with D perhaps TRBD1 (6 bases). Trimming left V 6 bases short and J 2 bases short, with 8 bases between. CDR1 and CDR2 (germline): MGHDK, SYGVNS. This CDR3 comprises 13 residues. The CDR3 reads CASRGQPYNEQFF. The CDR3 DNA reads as TGTGCCAGCAGAGGACAGCCCTACAATGAGCAGTTCTTC.

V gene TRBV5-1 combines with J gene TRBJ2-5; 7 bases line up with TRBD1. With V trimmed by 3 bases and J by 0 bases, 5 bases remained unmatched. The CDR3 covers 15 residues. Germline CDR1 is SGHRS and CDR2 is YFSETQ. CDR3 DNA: TGCGCCAGCAGCTCGCTCGGGACAGACCAAGAGACCCAGTACTTC. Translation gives CASSSLGTDQETQYF.

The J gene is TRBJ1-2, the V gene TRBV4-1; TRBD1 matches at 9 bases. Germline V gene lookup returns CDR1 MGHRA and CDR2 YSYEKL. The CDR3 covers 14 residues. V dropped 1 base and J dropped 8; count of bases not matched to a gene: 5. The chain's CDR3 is CASSQVGTGSGYTF. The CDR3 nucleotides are TGCGCCAGCAGCCAAGTAGGGACAGGGAGCGGCTACACCTTC.

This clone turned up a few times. CDR3 protein: CASSLGQGVETQYF. CDR3 nucleotides: TGCGCCAGCAGCTTGGGACAGGGGGTAGAGACCCAGTACTTC. The V gene is TRBV5-1, the J gene TRBJ2-5; 9 bases match TRBD1. CDR1 is SGHRS, CDR2 YFSETQ, per germline. The CDR3 covers 14 residues. J gave up 4 bases and V 0 bases, and 1 base lay outside the gene matches.

This chain's CDR3 is CASTPRNNEQFF. CDR3 nucleotides: TGTGCCAGCACCCCGCGGAACAATGAGCAGTTCTTC. This chain joins TRBV5-4 and TRBJ2-1; D not resolved. Germline V CDR1 and CDR2: SGHNT, YYREEE (reference sequence). This CDR3 region has 12 residues. V dropped 6 bases and J dropped 5 bases, with 9 bases sitting between them.

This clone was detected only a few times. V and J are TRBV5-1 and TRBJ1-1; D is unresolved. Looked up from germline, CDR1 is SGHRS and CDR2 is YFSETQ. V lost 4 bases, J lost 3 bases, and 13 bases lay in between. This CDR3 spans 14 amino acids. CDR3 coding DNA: TGCGCCAGCAGCCCCACAGCAGGCGACACTGAAGCTTTCTTT. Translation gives CASSPTAGDTEAFF.

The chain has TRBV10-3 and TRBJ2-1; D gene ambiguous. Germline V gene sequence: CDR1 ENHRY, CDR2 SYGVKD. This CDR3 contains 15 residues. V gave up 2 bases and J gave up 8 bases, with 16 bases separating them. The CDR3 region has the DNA TGTGCCATCAGTGAGACGATAGCCCAAGGCCATGAGCAGTTCTTC. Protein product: CAISETIAQGHEQFF.

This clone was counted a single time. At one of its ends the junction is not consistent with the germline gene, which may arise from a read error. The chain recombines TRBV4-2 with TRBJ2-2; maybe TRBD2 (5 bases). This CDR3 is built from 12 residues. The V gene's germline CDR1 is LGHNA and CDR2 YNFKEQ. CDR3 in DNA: TGTGCCAGCAGCCGCCTGGCCGGGGAGCTGTTTTTC. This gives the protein CASSRLAGELFF.

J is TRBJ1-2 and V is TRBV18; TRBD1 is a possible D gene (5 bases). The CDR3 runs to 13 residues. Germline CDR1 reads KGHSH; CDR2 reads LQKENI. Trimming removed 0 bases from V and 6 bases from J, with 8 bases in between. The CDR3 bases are TGTGCCAGCTCACCACCGTCCAGGGATGGCTACACCTTC. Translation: CASSPPSRDGYTF.

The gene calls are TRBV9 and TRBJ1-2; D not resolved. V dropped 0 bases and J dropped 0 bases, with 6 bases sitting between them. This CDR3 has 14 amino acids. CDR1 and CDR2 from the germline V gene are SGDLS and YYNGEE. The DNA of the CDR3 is TGTGCCAGCAGCGTAGCTACAGCTAACTATGGCTACACCTTC. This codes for CASSVATANYGYTF.

The CDR3 DNA reads as TGTGCCATCTCAAGGCTAGCGGGAGACCCTTACAATGAGCAGTTCTTC. Protein sequence: CAISRLAGDPYNEQFF. This chain uses TRBV10-3 with TRBJ2-1; 10 nucleotides line up with TRBD2. Germline V lookup: CDR1 ENHRY, CDR2 SYGVKD. The V segment lost 8 bases and the J segment 4 bases; nucleotides outside the gene matches: 11. CDR3 length: 16 residues.

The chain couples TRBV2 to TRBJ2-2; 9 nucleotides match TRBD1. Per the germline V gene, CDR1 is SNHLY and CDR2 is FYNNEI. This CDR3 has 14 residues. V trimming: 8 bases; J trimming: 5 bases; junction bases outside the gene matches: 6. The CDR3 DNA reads TGTGCCAGCGGAGAGACAGGGGGGACCGGGGAGCTGTTTTTT. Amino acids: CASGETGGTGELFF.

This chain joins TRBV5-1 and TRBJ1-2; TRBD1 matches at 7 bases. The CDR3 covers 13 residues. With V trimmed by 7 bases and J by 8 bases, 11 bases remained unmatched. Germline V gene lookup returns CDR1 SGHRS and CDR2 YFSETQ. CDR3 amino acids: CASAPGQPRGYTF. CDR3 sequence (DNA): TGCGCCAGCGCGCCGGGACAGCCAAGGGGCTACACCTTC.

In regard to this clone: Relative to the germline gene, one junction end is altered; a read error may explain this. The CDR3 DNA reads TGTGCTAGCAGCTTACTTGCGGGAGACGTAAATGAGCAGTTCTTC. As protein: CASSLLAGDVNEQFF. The chain employs TRBV7-7 and TRBJ2-1; 7 bases fit TRBD2. The CDR3 has 15 residues. The germline CDR1 and CDR2 sequences are SSHAT and FNYEAQ (reference sequence).

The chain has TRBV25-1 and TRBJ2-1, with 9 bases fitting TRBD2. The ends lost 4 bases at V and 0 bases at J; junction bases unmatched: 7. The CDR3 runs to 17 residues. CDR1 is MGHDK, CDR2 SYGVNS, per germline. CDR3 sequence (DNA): TGTGCCAGCAGTGGACGAAAAGCGGGAGGCTCCTACAATGAGCAGTTCTTC. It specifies CASSGRKAGGSYNEQFF.

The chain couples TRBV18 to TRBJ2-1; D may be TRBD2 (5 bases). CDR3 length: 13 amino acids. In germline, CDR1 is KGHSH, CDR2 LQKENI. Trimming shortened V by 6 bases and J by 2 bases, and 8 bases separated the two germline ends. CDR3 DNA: TGTGCCAGCTCGGACTTCCCCTACAATGAGCAGTTCTTC. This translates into CASSDFPYNEQFF.

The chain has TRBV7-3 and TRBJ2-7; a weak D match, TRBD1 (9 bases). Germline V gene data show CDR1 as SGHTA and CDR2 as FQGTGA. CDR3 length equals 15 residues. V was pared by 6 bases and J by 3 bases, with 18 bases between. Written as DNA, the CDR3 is TGTGCCAGCAGTTATATAGCGGGACAGGGCTACGAGCAGTACTTC. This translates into CASSYIAGQGYEQYF.

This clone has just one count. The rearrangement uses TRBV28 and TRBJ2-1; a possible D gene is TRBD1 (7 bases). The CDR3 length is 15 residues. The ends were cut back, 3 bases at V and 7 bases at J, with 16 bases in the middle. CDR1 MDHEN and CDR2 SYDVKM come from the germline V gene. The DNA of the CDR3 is TGTGCCAGCAGTTTGCTGCAGGGGGGAAAGAATGAGCAGTTCTTC. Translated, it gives CASSLLQGGKNEQFF.

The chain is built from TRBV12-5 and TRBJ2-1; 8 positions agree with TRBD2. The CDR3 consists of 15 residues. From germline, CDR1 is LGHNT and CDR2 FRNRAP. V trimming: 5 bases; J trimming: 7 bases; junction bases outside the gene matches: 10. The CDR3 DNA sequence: TGTGCTAGTGGTCCCCCGAGCGGGAGTCTGAATGAGCAGTTCTTC. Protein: CASGPPSGSLNEQFF.

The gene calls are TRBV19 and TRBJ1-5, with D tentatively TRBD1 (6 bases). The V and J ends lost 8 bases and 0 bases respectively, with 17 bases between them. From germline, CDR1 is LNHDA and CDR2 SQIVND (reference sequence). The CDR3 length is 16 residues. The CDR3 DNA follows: TGTGCCAGTTTCGCGACAGGAACCTATAGCAATCAGCCCCAGCATTTT. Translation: CASFATGTYSNQPQHF.

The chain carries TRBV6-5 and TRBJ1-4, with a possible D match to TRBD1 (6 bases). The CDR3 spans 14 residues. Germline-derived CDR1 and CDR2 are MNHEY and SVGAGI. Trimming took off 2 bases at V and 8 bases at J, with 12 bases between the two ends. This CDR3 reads CASSYDERGEKLFF. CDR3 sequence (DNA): TGTGCCAGCAGTTACGACGAGAGGGGGGAAAAACTGTTTTTT.

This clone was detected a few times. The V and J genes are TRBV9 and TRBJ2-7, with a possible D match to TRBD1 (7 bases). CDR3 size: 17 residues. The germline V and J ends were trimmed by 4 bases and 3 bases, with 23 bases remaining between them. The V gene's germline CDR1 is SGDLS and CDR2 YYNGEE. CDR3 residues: CASSRGGTAGSNYEQYF. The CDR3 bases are TGTGCCAGCAGCCGCGGAGGGACAGCCGGAAGCAACTACGAGCAGTACTTC.

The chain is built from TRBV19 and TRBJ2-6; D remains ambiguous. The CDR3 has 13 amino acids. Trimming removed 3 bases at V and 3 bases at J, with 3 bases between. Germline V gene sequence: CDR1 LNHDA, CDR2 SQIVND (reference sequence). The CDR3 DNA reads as TGTGCCAGTAGTATCCTTGGGGCCAACGTCCTGACTTTC. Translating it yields CASSILGANVLTF.

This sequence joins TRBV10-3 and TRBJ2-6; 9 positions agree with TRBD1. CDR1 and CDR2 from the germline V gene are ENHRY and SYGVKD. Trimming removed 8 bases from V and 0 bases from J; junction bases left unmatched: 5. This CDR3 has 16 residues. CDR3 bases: TGTGCCATCGGACAGGGGCCGATCTCTGGGGCCAACGTCCTGACTTTC. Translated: CAIGQGPISGANVLTF.

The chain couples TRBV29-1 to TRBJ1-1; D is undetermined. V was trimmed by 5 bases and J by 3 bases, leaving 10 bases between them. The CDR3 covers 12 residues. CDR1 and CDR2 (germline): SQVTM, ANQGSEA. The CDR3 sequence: CSVLRGDTEAFF. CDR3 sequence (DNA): TGCAGCGTTTTACGCGGGGACACTGAAGCTTTCTTT.